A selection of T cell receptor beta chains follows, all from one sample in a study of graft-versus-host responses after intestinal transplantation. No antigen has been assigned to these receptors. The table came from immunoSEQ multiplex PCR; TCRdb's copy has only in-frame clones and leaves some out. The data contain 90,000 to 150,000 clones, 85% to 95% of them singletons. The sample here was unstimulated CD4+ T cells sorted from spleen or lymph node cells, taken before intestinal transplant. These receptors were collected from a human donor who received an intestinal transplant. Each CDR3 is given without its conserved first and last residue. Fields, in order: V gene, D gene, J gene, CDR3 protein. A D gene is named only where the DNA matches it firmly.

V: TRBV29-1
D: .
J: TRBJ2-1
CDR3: SVDLTSRGRREQF

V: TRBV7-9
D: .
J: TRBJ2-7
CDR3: ASSGRGGEQY

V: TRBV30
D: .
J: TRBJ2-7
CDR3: AWSVNPRYEQY

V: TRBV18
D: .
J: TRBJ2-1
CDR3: ASSPPLSSHNEQF

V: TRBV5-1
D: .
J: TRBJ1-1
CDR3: ASSLADLKTEAF

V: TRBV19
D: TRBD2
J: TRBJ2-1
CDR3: ASSYRRLAGNEQF

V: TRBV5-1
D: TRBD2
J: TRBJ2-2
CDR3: ASSALAVNTGELF

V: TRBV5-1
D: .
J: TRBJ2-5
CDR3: ASSLVQFQETQY

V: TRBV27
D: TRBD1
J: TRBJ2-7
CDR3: ASSLTTGGLSYEQY

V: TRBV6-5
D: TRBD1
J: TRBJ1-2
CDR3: ASSYYRTGTYGYT

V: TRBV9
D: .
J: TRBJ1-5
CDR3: ASSSGGERGNQPQH

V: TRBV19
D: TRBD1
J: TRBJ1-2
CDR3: ASTTRTGLYGYT

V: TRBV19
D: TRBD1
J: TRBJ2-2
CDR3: ASSIDTGTAYTGELF

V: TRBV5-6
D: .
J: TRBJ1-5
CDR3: ASSYRTGQPQH

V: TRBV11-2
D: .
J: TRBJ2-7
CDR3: ASTNPGGRREQY

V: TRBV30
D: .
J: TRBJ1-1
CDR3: AWRGNTEAF

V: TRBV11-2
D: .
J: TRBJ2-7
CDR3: ASSLVDSSVSSYEQY

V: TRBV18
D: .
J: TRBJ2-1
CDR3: ASSPPRLPATKNEQF

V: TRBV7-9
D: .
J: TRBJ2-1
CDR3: ASRPTGSRYNEQF

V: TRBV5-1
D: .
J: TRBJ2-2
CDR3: ASSLEVEAGELF

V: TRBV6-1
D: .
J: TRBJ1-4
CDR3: ASSVRTTNEKLF

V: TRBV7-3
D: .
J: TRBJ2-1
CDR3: ASSLYGGSAEQF

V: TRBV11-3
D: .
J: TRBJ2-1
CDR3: ASSPRTGPYNEQF

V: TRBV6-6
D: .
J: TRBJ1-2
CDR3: ASSYSGPRGDYGYT

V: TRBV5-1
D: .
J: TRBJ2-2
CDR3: ASRRSDTGELF

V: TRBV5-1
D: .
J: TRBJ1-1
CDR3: ASSPRGGTEAF

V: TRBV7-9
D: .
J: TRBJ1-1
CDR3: ASSLAGGPNTEAF

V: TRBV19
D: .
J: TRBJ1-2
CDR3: ASSPLGRVTYGYT

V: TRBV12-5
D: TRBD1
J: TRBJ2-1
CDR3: ASGLVGAGPSRTGNSYNEQF

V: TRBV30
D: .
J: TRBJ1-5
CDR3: AWSVGSQPQH

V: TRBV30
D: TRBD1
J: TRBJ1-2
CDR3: AWSNGQGASGYT

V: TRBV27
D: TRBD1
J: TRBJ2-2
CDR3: ASRPDRVIAGELF